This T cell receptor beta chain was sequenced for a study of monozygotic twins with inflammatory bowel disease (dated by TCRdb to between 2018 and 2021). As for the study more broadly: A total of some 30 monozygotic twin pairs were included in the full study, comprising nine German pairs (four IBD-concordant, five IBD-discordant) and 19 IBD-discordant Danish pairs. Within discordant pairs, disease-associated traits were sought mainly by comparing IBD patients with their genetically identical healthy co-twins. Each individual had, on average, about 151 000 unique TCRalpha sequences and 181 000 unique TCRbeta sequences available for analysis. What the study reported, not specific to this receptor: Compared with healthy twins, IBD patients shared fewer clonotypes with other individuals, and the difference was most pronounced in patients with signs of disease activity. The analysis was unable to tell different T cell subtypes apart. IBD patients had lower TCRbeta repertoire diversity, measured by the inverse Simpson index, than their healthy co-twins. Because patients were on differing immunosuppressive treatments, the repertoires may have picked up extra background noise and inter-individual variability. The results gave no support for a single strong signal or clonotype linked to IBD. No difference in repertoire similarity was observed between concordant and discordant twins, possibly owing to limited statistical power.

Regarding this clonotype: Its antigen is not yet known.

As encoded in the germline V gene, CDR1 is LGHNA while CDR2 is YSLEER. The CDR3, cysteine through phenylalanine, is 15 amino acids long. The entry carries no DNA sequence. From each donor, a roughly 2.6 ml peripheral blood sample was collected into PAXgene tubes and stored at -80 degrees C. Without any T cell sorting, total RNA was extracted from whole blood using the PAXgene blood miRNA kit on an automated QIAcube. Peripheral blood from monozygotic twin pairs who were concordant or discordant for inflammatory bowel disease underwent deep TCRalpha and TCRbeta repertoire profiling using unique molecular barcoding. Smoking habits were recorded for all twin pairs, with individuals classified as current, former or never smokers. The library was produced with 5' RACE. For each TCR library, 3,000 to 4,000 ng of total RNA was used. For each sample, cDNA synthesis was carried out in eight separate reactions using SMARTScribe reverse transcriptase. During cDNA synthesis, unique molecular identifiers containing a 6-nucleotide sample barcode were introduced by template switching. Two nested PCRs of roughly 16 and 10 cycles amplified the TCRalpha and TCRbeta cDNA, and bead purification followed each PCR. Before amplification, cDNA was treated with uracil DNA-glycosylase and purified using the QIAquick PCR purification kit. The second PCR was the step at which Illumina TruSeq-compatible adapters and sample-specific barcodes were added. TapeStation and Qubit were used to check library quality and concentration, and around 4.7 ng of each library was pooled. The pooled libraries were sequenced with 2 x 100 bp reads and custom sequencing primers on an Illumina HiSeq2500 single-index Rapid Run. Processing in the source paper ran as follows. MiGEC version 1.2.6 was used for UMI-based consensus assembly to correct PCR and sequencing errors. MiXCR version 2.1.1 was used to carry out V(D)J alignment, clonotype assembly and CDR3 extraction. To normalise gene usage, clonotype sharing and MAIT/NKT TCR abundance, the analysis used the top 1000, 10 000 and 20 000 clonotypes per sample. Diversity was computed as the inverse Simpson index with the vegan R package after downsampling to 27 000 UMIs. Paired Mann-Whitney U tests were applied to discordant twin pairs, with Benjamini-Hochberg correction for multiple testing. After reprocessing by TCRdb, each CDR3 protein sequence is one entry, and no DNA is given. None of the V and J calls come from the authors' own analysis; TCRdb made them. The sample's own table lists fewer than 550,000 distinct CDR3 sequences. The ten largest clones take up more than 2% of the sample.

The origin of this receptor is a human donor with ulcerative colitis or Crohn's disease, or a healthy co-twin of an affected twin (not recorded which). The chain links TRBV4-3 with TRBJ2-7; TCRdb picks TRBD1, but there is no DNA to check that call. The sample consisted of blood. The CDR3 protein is CASSQDLRGRGEQYF.